One TCR beta chain is described in this entry. The data derive from a study of cytomegalovirus exposure and HLA in healthy donors. The ends were cut back, 2 bases at V and 0 bases at J, with 11 bases in the middle. The CDR3 length is 16 residues. CDR1 and CDR2 from the germline V gene are MNHEY and SVGAGI. A multiplex PCR was run with 60 Vbeta primers and 13 Jbeta primers. The table came from immunoSEQ multiplex PCR; TCRdb's copy has only in-frame clones and leaves some out. The repertoire holds about 270,000 clones, with 80% to 90% as singletons. V gene TRBV6-5 combines with J gene TRBJ1-3; D ambiguous. The clonotype originates from a man in his forties in good health and CMV-seropositive. The specimen sequenced was PBMCs. CDR3 region: CASSYEVSGSGNTIYF. CDR3 DNA: TGTGCCAGCAGTTACGAGGTGTCCGGCTCTGGAAACACCATATATTTT.